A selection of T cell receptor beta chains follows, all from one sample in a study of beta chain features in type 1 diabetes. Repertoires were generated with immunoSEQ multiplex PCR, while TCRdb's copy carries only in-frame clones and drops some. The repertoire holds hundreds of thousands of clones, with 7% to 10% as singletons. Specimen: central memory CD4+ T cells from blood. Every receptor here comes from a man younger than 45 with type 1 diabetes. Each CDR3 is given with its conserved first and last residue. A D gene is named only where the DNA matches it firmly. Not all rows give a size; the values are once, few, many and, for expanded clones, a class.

TGTGCCAGTAGTCGGACAGGGGCTAGCAATCAGCCCCAGCATTTT	CASSRTGASNQPQHF	TRBD1	TRBV19	TRBJ1-5	NA
TGTGCCAGCAGTTACTCAGGGGGCTTCGGAGATACGCAGTATTTT	CASSYSGGFGDTQYF	TRBD1	TRBV6-5	TRBJ2-3	NA
TGCGCCAGCAGCCAAGGAAGTAGGCCCCATGGCACAGATACGCAGTATTTT	CASSQGSRPHGTDTQYF	NA	TRBV4-1	TRBJ2-3	many
TGCGCCAGCAGCTTGGCGGCAGGAGACCCAGATACGCAGTATTTT	CASSLAAGDPDTQYF	NA	TRBV5-1	TRBJ2-3	few
TGTGCCAACGGGTTTGGACAGGAAAACTACGAGCAGTACTTC	CANGFGQENYEQYF	TRBD1	TRBV6-5	TRBJ2-7	NA
TGTGCCAGCAGCTTCGGGACAATACAAGAGACCCAGTACTTC	CASSFGTIQETQYF	NA	TRBV11-2	TRBJ2-5	many
TGCGCCAGCAGCACAGGGCAAGGCGCTGGAAACACCATATATTTT	CASSTGQGAGNTIYF	NA	TRBV4-3	TRBJ1-3	few
TGTGCCAGCAGCTTGGGACACCTCTCGGGGAATTCACCCCTCCACTTT	CASSLGHLSGNSPLHF	NA	TRBV7-9	TRBJ1-6	many
TGTGCCAGCAGCCCACCCGGGGTGCAAGAGACCCAGTACTTC	CASSPPGVQETQYF	NA	TRBV7-2	TRBJ2-5	few
TGTGCCAGCTCACCTTTCTCAGCTAGTGAGGAGACCCAGTACTTC	CASSPFSASEETQYF	NA	TRBV18	TRBJ2-5	NA
TGTGCCAGCCGGGGTTTATCGGCACAGGTTTCTCCCCGGGGCTACACCTTC	CASRGLSAQVSPRGYTF	NA	TRBV2	TRBJ1-2	few
TGTGCCAGCAGCTTTGCTAGCGGATCGGTAGATACGCAGTATTTT	CASSFASGSVDTQYF	TRBD2	TRBV7-9	TRBJ2-3	many
TGTGCCAGCAGCTCCGGACAGGGTGCGGTCTATGGCTACACCTTC	CASSSGQGAVYGYTF	TRBD1	TRBV7-2	TRBJ1-2	NA
TGTGCAGTGGACAGCCCCTCTGGGGCCAACGTCCTGACTTTC	CAVDSPSGANVLTF	NA	TRBV6-6	TRBJ2-6	many
TGTGCCAGCAGCGACGGACAGGGGGACTACGAGCAGTACTTC	CASSDGQGDYEQYF	TRBD1	TRBV11-2	TRBJ2-7	NA
TGTGCCACCAGCACCAGCACGGGGTTTGGTGAGCAGTTCTTC	CATSTSTGFGEQFF	NA	TRBV15	TRBJ2-1	NA
TGTGCCAGCAGCGTAGCTGGGGCGGCGAACAATGAGCAGTTCTTC	CASSVAGAANNEQFF	NA	TRBV9	TRBJ2-1	many
TGTGCCATCAGTAGGGGTCCTAGCGGGGGCGGGAGCGCAGATACGCAGTATTTT	CAISRGPSGGGSADTQYF	TRBD2	TRBV10-3	TRBJ2-3	few
TGTGCCATCAGGGGACAGGGGCTGGGAGGGGCCAACGTCCTGACTTTC	CAIRGQGLGGANVLTF	TRBD1	TRBV10-3	TRBJ2-6	once